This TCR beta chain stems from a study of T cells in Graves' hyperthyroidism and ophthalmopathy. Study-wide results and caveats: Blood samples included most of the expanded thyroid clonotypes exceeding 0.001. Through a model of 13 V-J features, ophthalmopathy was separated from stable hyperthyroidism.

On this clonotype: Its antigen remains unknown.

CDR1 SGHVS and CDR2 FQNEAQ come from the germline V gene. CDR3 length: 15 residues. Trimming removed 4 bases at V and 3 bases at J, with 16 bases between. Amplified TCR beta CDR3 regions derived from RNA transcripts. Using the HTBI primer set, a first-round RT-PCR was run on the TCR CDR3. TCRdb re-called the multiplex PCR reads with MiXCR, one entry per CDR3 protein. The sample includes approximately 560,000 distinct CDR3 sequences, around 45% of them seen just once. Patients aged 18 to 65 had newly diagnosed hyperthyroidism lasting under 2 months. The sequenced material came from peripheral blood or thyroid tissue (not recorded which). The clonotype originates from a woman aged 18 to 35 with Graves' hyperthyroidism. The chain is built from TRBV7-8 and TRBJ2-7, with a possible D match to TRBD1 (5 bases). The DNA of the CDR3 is TGTGCCAGCAGCTCCCGACAGCAGGGTCACTACGAGCAGTACTTC. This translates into CASSSRQQGHYEQYF. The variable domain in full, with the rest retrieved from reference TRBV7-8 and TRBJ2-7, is GAGVSQSPRYKVAKRGQDVALRCDPISGHVSLFWYQQALGQGPEFLTYFQNEAQLDKSGLPSDRFFAERPEGSVSTLKIQRTQQEDSAVYLCASSSRQQGHYEQYFGPGTRLTVT.